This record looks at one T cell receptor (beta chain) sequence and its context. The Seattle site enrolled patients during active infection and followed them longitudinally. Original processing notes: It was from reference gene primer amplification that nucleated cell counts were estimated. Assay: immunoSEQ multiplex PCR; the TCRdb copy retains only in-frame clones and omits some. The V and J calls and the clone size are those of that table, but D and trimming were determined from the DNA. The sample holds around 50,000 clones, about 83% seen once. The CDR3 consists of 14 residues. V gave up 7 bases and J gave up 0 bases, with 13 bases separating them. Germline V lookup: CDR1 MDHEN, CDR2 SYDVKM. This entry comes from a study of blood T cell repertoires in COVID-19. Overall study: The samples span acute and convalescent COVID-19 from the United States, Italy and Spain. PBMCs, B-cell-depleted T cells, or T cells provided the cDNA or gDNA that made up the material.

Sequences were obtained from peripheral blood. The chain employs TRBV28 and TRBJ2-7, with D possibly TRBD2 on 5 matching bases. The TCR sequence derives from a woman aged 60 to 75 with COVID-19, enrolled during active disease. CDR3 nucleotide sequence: TGTGCCAGCACCTCGGGGTTGAGCTCCTACGAGCAGTACTTC. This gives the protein CASTSGLSSYEQYF.